This paragraph covers one TCR beta chain sequence. The germline V gene encodes CDR1 GTSNPN and CDR2 SVGIG (reference sequence). Trimming pared 4 bases from V and 7 bases from J, leaving 14 bases between. The CDR3 is 12 amino acids. The data stem from a study of blood T cell repertoires in COVID-19. In the source study's methods: Estimates of nucleated cell counts were drawn from the amplification of reference gene primers. TCRdb's copy holds only in-frame clones and misses some; the assay was immunoSEQ multiplex PCR. D and trimming come from the DNA, and the V and J calls and clone size come from that table. The table lists roughly 500,000 clones, approximately 90% of them singletons.

This chain joins TRBV30 and TRBJ2-7; possible D gene TRBD1, 5 bases. Sequences were obtained from PBMCs or T cells enriched from blood (not recorded which). This TCR derives from a woman in her forties who had recovered from COVID-19. The CDR3 coding sequence is TGTGCCTGGACAGGGTCGGGCAGGGAGCAGTACTTC. The encoded protein is CAWTGSGREQYF.